This T cell receptor beta chain stems from a study of shared clonotypes between healthy human individuals. In its sample, this clone was seen a few times. Its antigen is as yet unknown. At the deep level, the assay was run. Libraries were prepared by immunoSEQ multiplex PCR; TCRdb keeps only in-frame clonotypes and omits some of them. Here the sample spans more than 900,000 clones, 78% being singletons. Trimming pared 0 bases from V and 3 bases from J, leaving 5 bases between. The germline V gene has CDR1 KGHSH and CDR2 LQKENI. This CDR3 contains 14 residues. Points from the study as a whole: On the whole, naive subsets had larger estimated richness than memory subsets had.

The genes are TRBV18 and TRBJ2-2; D is uncertain. Sequenced: memory CD4+ T cells from PBMCs. Subset reported: CD45RA-negative fraction. The sequence derives from a man between 18 and 35 years old in good health. Some clones in this sample may be carry-over from other donors' samples. CDR3 DNA sequence: TGTGCCAGCTCACCACCTGGCGACACCGGGGAGCTGTTTTTT. It yields the protein CASSPPGDTGELFF. Using reference TRBV18 and TRBJ2-2 for the parts outside the CDR3, the full variable domain is NAGVMQNPRHLVRRRGQEARLRCSPMKGHSHVYWYRQLPEEGLKFMVYLQKENIIDESGMPKERFSAEFPKEGPSILRIQQVVRGDSAAYFCASSPPGDTGELFFGEGSRLTVL.